This T cell receptor beta chain was retrieved from a study of technical replicates of blood from a few donors. The protocol was immunoSEQ multiplex PCR, while the TCRdb copy is restricted to in-frame clones and leaves out a portion. Here the sample spans 30,000 to 40,000 clones, around nine tenths being singletons. After removal of 3 bases from V and 5 bases from J, the junction contained 11 bases not matched to a gene. Germline V gene sequence: CDR1 SGHDT, CDR2 YYEEEE. The CDR3 runs to 16 residues. The sample consisted of PBMCs. The chain employs TRBV5-6 and TRBJ2-5; 9 nucleotides align to TRBD2. This TCR was sampled from a human donor in good health. Some clones in this sample may be carry-over from other donors' samples. The CDR3 region is CASSSKTTSGWETQYF. CDR3 coding DNA: TGTGCCAGCAGCTCGAAGACGACTAGCGGTTGGGAGACCCAGTACTTC.